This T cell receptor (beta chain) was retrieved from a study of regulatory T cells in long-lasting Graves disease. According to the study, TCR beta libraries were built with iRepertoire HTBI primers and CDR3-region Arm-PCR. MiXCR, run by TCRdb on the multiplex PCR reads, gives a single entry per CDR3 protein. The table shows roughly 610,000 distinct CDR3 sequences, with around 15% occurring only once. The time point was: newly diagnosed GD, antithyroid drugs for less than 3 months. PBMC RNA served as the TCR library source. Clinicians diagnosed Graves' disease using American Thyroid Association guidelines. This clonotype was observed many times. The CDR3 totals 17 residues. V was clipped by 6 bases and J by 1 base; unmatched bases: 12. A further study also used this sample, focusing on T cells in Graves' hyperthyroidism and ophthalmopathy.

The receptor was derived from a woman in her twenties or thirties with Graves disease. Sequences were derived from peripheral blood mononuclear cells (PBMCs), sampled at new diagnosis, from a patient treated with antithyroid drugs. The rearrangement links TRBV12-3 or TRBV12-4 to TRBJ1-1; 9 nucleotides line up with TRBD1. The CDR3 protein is CASRSLTGQGWNTEAFF. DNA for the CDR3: TGTGCCAGCAGGTCCCTTACGGGACAGGGATGGAACACTGAAGCTTTCTTT.